What follows are 28 T cell receptor beta chains derived from one specimen sequenced in a study of early T cells in non-severe SARS-CoV-2 infection. TCRdb used MiXCR to reprocess the 5' RACE reads, holding one entry per CDR3 protein. Among around 26,000 distinct CDR3 sequences, around 4% were seen once, and the ten largest hold roughly 4.2%. The sample comprised whole blood. These receptor sequences come from an adult who was a healthcare worker with PCR-confirmed SARS-CoV-2 infection or an uninfected control (not recorded which).

This clonotype appeared a few times. This chain links TRBV7-9 with TRBJ2-4; 12 positions agree with TRBD2. Looked up from germline, CDR1 is SEHNR and CDR2 is FQNEAQ (reference sequence). The CDR3 covers 15 residues. The junction had 2 bases not matched to a gene; V was cut back by 5 bases and J by 3 bases. The chain's CDR3 is CASSPGLAGKNIQYF. CDR3 bases: TGTGCCAGCAGCCCGGGACTAGCGGGCAAAAACATTCAGTACTTC.

In this sample, this clonotype turned up many times. The gene calls are TRBV7-6 and TRBJ2-1; 9 bases agree with TRBD2. Germline V gene sequence: CDR1 SGHVS, CDR2 FNYEAQ. The CDR3 contains 18 residues. V lost 1 base, J lost 9 bases, and 16 bases stayed unmatched. The CDR3 protein is CASSLVPGSAGGLTEQFF. The CDR3 DNA reads as TGTGCCAGCAGCTTAGTCCCAGGGTCGGCGGGAGGGCTTACTGAGCAGTTCTTC.

This sequence joins TRBV30 and TRBJ1-4; D is ambiguous. CDR1 and CDR2 from the germline V gene are GTSNPN and SVGIG (reference sequence). The V end lost 4 bases, the J end lost 5 bases, and 11 bases lay between the germline ends. The CDR3 spans 13 residues. CDR3 loop: CAWKGRLNEKLFF. The CDR3 region has the DNA TGTGCCTGGAAGGGCAGGTTAAATGAAAAACTGTTTTTT.

The table lists this clonotype with many counts. The chain joins TRBV20-1 to TRBJ2-1; possibly TRBD1 or TRBD2 for D (5 bases each). CDR3 length: 15 amino acids. The V gene lost 4 bases and the J gene lost 2 bases, with 15 bases spanning the gap. Looked up from germline, CDR1 is DFQATT and CDR2 is SNEGSKA (reference sequence). The CDR3: CSATKGPATYNEQFF. The CDR3 DNA is TGCAGTGCTACTAAGGGACCGGCAACCTACAATGAGCAGTTCTTC.

The rearrangement links TRBV5-1 to TRBJ2-1, with D possibly called TRBD1 or TRBD2 (5 bases each). Germline V CDR1 and CDR2: SGHRS, YFSETQ. The CDR3 length is 16 residues. V lost 4 bases, J lost 0 bases, and 14 bases lay in between. The CDR3 loop reads CASSLRWGSSYNEQFF. CDR3 nucleotides: TGCGCCAGCAGCCTTCGGTGGGGGAGCTCCTACAATGAGCAGTTCTTC.

Turning to this clonotype: The junction differs from germline at one of its ends, possibly a read error. V gene TRBV7-3 combines with J gene TRBJ2-6; unclear D gene. Germline assignment: CDR1 SGHTA and CDR2 FQGTGA. CDR3 length: 13 residues. In nucleotides, the CDR3 is TGTGCCTGCAGCTTAGCTGGGGCCAACGTCCTGACTTTC. Translated: CACSLAGANVLTF.

This clonotype appeared many times. This rearrangement joins TRBV5-5 to TRBJ2-1; TRBD1 matches at 7 bases. The CDR3 covers 17 residues. Germline lookup yields CDR1 SGHKS and CDR2 YYEKEE (reference sequence). With 1 base clipped from V and 1 base from J, the junction kept 8 bases outside the gene matches. The DNA for the CDR3 is TGTGCCAGCAGCTTGTTACCAGGACAGGAATCCTACAATGAGCAGTTCTTC. Its translation: CASSLLPGQESYNEQFF.

About this clonotype itself: A much larger clone lies a single base off, so this may be a read error. The CDR3 coding sequence is TGTGCCTGCAGCGGACAGGACAGGAGGGGCTCCGGGGAGCTGTTTTTT. Encoded protein: CACSGQDRRGSGELFF. This rearrangement joins TRBV2 to TRBJ2-2, with D possibly TRBD1 on 7 matching bases. The germline gives CDR1 SNHLY, CDR2 FYNNEI. The CDR3 sequence is 16 residues long.

This clonotype was recorded many times. This CDR3 is CSARRSGGFIPGYNEQFF. In DNA, the CDR3 is TGCAGTGCTAGACGCTCAGGGGGATTTATACCTGGATACAATGAGCAGTTCTTC. The chain carries TRBV20-1 and TRBJ2-1, with TRBD1 matching 7 bases. Germline CDR1 reads DFQATT; CDR2 reads SNEGSKA (reference sequence). This CDR3 contains 18 residues. Trimming removed 2 bases from V and 4 bases from J; junction bases left unmatched: 17.

This clonotype was observed at least ten times. This chain joins TRBV19 and TRBJ2-1; possible D gene TRBD2, 6 bases. The V end lost 8 bases, the J end lost 8 bases, and 22 bases lay between the germline ends. Germline V gene sequence: CDR1 LNHDA, CDR2 SQIVND (reference sequence). CDR3 size: 15 residues. This chain's CDR3 is CASCKSGVKGHEQFF. The CDR3 nucleotides read TGTGCCAGTTGTAAGTCGGGGGTCAAGGGCCATGAGCAGTTCTTC. Complete variable domain (other parts from reference TRBV19 and TRBJ2-1): DGGITQSPKYLFRKEGQNVTLSCEQNLNHDAMYWYRQDPGQGLRLIYYSQIVNDFQKGDIAEGYSVSREKKESFPLTVTSAQKNPTAFYLCASCKSGVKGHEQFFGPGTRLTVL.

This clonotype came up many times. This chain connects TRBV2 to TRBJ2-7; 12 bases fit TRBD2. This CDR3 has 15 amino acids. Trimming took 8 bases from V and 0 from J; bases not matched to a gene: 5. Germline values: CDR1 SNHLY, CDR2 FYNNEI. The CDR3 protein is CASGGTSGPSYEQYF. The DNA of the CDR3 is TGTGCCAGCGGTGGGACTAGCGGGCCCTCCTACGAGCAGTACTTC. Full variable domain (rest looked up from reference TRBV2 and TRBJ2-7): EPEVTQTPSHQVTQMGQEVILRCVPISNHLYFYWYRQILGQKVEFLVSFYNNEISEKSEIFDDQFSVERPDGSNFTLKIRSTKLEDSAMYFCASGGTSGPSYEQYFGPGTRLTVT.

This clonotype was found many times. The chain employs TRBV7-8 and TRBJ1-5; tentatively, D is TRBD1 (5 bases). V gave up 5 bases and J gave up 7 bases, with 18 bases separating them. Germline CDR1 and CDR2: SGHVS and FQNEAQ. The CDR3 contains 15 residues. The CDR3 DNA is TGTGCCAGCAGCACCGGGACCCGTGAAAACCAGCCCCAGCATTTT. Protein: CASSTGTRENQPQHF.

This clonotype came up many times. The chain carries TRBV2 and TRBJ1-5, with 11 nucleotides matching TRBD1. From germline, CDR1 is SNHLY and CDR2 FYNNEI. Germline trimming cut 5 bases from V and 4 bases from J; bases unmatched to any gene: 4. CDR3 size: 15 residues. CDR3 protein: CASSPDRGPNQPQHF. DNA of the CDR3: TGTGCCAGCAGTCCGGACAGGGGGCCAAATCAGCCCCAGCATTTT.

This clonotype was detected ten times or more. V and J are TRBV21-1 and TRBJ1-2; no check of the table's D call, TRBD1, against the DNA was made. TRBV21-1 is flagged as a pseudogene. The CDR3 has 13 residues. Here the CDR3 DNA reads TGTGCCAGCGGAACAGGGTCCCTATATGGCTACACCTTC. Translation: CASGTGSLYGYTF.

This chain links TRBV13 with TRBJ2-1; TRBD2 matches at 16 bases. Trimming removed 5 bases from V and 9 bases from J; junction bases left unmatched: 4. This CDR3 region has 15 residues. CDR1 and CDR2 (germline): PRHDT, FYEKMQ (reference sequence). This CDR3 is CASSPGTSGGAEQFF. The CDR3 region has the DNA TGTGCCAGCAGCCCAGGGACTAGCGGGGGGGCTGAGCAGTTCTTC.

This clonotype was seen repeatedly, ten times or more. The J gene is TRBJ2-2, the V gene TRBV11-2; D is ambiguous. Trimming removed 6 bases at V and 5 bases at J, with 10 bases between. Germline CDR1 and CDR2: SGHAT and FQNNGV. This CDR3 is built from 13 residues. The CDR3 DNA follows: TGTGCCAGCAGGTCACTTCGAACCGGGGAGCTGTTTTTT. It yields the protein CASRSLRTGELFF.

This clonotype was counted a few times. The chain employs TRBV5-6 and TRBJ1-1, with TRBD1 as a possible D gene (6 bases). Germline V gives CDR1 SGHDT, CDR2 YYEEEE. The CDR3 totals 13 residues. Trimming left V 2 bases short and J 2 bases short, with 7 bases between. In DNA, the CDR3 is TGTGCCAGCAGCTTTGGGGGCAACACTGAAGCTTTCTTT. Amino acid sequence: CASSFGGNTEAFF.

The CDR3 DNA follows: TGCGCCAGCAGCTTTCAACTAGCGGGGAGCTCCTACAATGAGCAGTTCTTC. The encoded protein is CASSFQLAGSSYNEQFF. The rearrangement links TRBV5-1 to TRBJ2-1; 10 bases match TRBD2. The trim removed 2 bases at V and 0 bases at J, leaving 5 bases unmatched. In germline, CDR1 is SGHRS, CDR2 YFSETQ. The CDR3 has 17 amino acids.

The rearrangement joins TRBV9 to TRBJ1-2; 10 nucleotides match TRBD1. V gave up 4 bases and J gave up 8 bases; unmatched junction bases: 11. This CDR3 spans 15 amino acids. The germline CDR1 and CDR2 sequences are SGDLS and YYNGEE. The CDR3 DNA sequence: TGTGCCAGCAGCAACCGGGACAGGGGTTCCTTAGGCTACACCTTC. Amino acids: CASSNRDRGSLGYTF.

This clonotype was seen ten or more times. The V and J genes are TRBV3-1 and TRBJ2-7; D perhaps matches TRBD2 (6 bases). The CDR3 runs to 15 residues. The V gene lost 4 bases and the J gene lost 4 bases, with 17 bases spanning the gap. Germline values: CDR1 LGHDT, CDR2 YNNKEL (reference sequence). The CDR3 protein is CASSRLGGDPYEQYF. The CDR3 DNA is TGTGCCAGCAGCCGTCTCGGAGGGGACCCTTACGAGCAGTACTTC.

Ten or more counts support this clonotype. V and J are TRBV28 and TRBJ2-5; a weak D match, TRBD1 (5 bases). The CDR3 spans 15 residues. With 1 base removed from V and 1 base from J, the gap between germline ends came to 10 bases. Germline V gene lookup returns CDR1 MDHEN and CDR2 SYDVKM. The CDR3 loop reads CASSLSLTAQETQYF. The CDR3, as DNA: TGTGCCAGCAGTTTATCCCTGACAGCCCAAGAGACCCAGTACTTC.

The chain links TRBV27 to TRBJ2-5, with 13 bases identical to TRBD2. The CDR3 totals 15 residues. After removal of 6 bases from V and 6 bases from J, the junction contained 7 bases not matched to a gene. CDR1 is MNHEY and CDR2 is SMNVEV in the germline V gene (reference sequence). CDR3 sequence (DNA): TGTGCCAGCAGAGAAGGACTAGCGGGAGACCAGACCCAGTACTTC. Translation: CASREGLAGDQTQYF.

This clonotype has ten or more counts. The CDR3 region is CASSLSRTATNEKLFF. The CDR3 DNA sequence: TGTGCCAGCAGTTTATCGCGGACAGCAACTAATGAAAAACTGTTTTTT. V usage is TRBV27 and J usage is TRBJ1-4, with D possibly TRBD1 on 6 matching bases. Germline values: CDR1 MNHEY, CDR2 SMNVEV (reference sequence). V was clipped by 0 bases and J by 0 bases, with 8 bases between them. The CDR3 spans 16 residues.

V usage is TRBV20-1 and J usage is TRBJ1-1; D not resolved. Trimming took 7 bases from V and 4 from J, leaving 19 bases between them. Germline CDR1 DFQATT, CDR2 SNEGSKA (reference sequence). The CDR3 extends over 14 amino acids. This CDR3 reads CSVPPGWRGTEAFF. The CDR3 bases are TGCAGTGTCCCACCCGGCTGGCGGGGCACTGAAGCTTTCTTT.

This clonotype came up many times. J is TRBJ1-1 and V is TRBV20-1, with a tentative D call TRBD1 (5 bases). CDR1 and CDR2 from the germline V gene are DFQATT and SNEGSKA (reference sequence). This CDR3 is built from 14 residues. Deletions cut 1 base from V and 0 bases from J, with 9 bases between. This chain's CDR3 is CSARAGRVNTEAFF. The CDR3 DNA is TGCAGTGCTAGAGCGGGACGGGTGAACACTGAAGCTTTCTTT.

This clonotype occurred many times. CDR3 in amino acids: CSARPPGRGGGELFF. The CDR3 DNA reads TGCAGTGCTAGACCCCCCGGGCGCGGTGGCGGGGAGCTGTTTTTT. The chain carries TRBV20-1 and TRBJ2-2; D unclear. This CDR3 spans 15 amino acids. Trimming shortened V by 2 bases and J by 7 bases, and 17 bases separated the two germline ends. From germline, CDR1 is DFQATT and CDR2 SNEGSKA (reference sequence).

This clonotype came up many times. The rearrangement links TRBV12-3 or TRBV12-4 to TRBJ2-5; 11 nucleotides agree with TRBD2. J lost 0 bases, V lost 3 bases, and 6 bases had no gene match. The CDR3 is 17 amino acids. DNA of the CDR3: TGTGCCAGCAGTTTCTATACTAGCGGGGGCTACCAAGAGACCCAGTACTTC. Protein product: CASSFYTSGGYQETQYF.

This clonotype was recorded at least ten times. This chain joins TRBV11-2 and TRBJ2-3, with D uncertain. V was trimmed by 5 bases and J by 7 bases, leaving 7 bases between them. CDR3 length: 11 amino acids. Germline V CDR1 and CDR2: SGHAT, FQNNGV. The CDR3 loop reads CASSLLNTQYF. The CDR3 DNA reads TGTGCCAGCAGCCTCTTAAATACGCAGTATTTT.